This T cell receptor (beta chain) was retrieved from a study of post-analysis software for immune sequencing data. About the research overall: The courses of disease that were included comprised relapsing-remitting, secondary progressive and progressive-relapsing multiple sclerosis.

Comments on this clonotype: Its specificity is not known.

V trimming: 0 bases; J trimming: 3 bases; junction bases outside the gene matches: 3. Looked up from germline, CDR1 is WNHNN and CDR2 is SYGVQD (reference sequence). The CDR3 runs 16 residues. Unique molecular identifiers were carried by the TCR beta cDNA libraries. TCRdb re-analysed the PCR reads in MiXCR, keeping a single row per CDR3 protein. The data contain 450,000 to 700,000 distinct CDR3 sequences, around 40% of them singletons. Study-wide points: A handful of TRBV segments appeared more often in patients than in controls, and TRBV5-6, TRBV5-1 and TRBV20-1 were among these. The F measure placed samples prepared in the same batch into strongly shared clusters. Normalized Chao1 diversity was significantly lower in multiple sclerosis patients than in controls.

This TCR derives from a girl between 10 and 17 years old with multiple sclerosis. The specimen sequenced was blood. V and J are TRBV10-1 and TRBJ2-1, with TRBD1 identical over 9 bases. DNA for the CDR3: TGCGCCAGCAGTGAGTCCCGACAGGGGGGCTACAATGAGCAGTTCTTC. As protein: CASSESRQGGYNEQFF.